This T cell receptor (beta chain) appears in the sequencing data of a study of OX40 agonist ivuxolimab in advanced cancers. The length of the CDR3 is 16 residues. CDR1 and CDR2 (germline): SGHDT, YYEEEE. V gave up 2 bases and J gave up 6 bases, with 20 bases separating them. Assay: immunoSEQ multiplex PCR; the TCRdb copy retains only in-frame clones and omits some. The profile covers under 70,000 clones, with 80% to 90% appearing a single time and around 2% taken by the ten largest. The sequencing here drew on CD4+ or CD8+ T cells sorted from blood, taken in a trial of the OX40 agonist ivuxolimab. This receptor was obtained from an adult with an advanced solid tumor such as melanoma, head and neck, liver or kidney cancer. The gene calls are TRBV5-6 and TRBJ2-5; D is tentatively TRBD1 or TRBD2 (5 bases each). Written as DNA, the CDR3 is TGTGCCAGCAGCTTTAGGGACCCAAACCTAAGGAAGACCCAGTACTTC. Protein: CASSFRDPNLRKTQYF.